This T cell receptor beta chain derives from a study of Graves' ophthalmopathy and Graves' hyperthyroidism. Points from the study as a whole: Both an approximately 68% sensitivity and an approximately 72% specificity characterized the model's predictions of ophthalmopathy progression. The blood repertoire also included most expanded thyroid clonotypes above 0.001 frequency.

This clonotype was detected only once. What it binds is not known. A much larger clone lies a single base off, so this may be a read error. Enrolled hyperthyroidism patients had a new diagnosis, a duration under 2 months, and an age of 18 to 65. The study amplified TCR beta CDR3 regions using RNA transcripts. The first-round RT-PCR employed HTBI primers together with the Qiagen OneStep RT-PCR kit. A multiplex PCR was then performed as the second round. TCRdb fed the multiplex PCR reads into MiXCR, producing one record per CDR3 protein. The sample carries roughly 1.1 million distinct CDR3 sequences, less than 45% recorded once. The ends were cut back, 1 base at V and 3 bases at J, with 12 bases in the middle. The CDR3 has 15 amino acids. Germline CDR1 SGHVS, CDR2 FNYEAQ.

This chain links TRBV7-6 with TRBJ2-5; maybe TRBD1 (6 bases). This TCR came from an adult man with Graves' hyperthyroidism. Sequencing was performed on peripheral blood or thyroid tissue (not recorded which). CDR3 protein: CASSLDRAKKETQYF. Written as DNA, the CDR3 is TGTGCCAGCAGCTTAGACAGGGCTAAGAAAGAGACCCAGTACTTC.